Shown below are 21 T cell receptor beta chains from a single sample sequenced in a study of cytomegalovirus exposure and HLA in healthy donors. The PCR ran on 60 Vbeta and 13 Jbeta primers. Clones were sequenced by immunoSEQ multiplex PCR, and TCRdb holds only the in-frame ones, with some missing. The table lists 100,000 to 150,000 clones, just over 70% of them singletons. Sequencing input: PBMCs. The receptor set was obtained from a woman between 55 and 75 years old in good health and CMV-seropositive.

With regard to this clone: Other nucleotide sequences in the sample specify the same CDR3. This sequence joins TRBV5-1 and TRBJ2-5; no definite D call. The V end was cut by 0 bases, the J end by 1 base, with 7 bases between. Germline assignment: CDR1 SGHRS and CDR2 YFSETQ. CDR3 length: 14 residues. The CDR3 here is CASSLGQAQETQYF. As DNA, the CDR3 is TGCGCCAGCAGCTTGGGACAAGCCCAAGAGACCCAGTACTTC.

CDR3 residues: CASSPRFSTDTQYF. CDR3 sequence (DNA): TGTGCCAGCAGCCCCCGGTTCAGCACAGATACGCAGTATTTT. The rearrangement links TRBV9 to TRBJ2-3; no definite D call. The germline V and J ends were trimmed by 4 bases and 0 bases, with 9 bases remaining between them. The CDR3 covers 14 residues. The V gene's germline CDR1 is SGDLS and CDR2 YYNGEE.

This chain joins TRBV7-3 and TRBJ2-5, with D tentatively TRBD1 (5 bases). The CDR3 is 14 residues long. The V end was cut by 2 bases, the J end by 5 bases, with 12 bases between. In germline, CDR1 is SGHTA, CDR2 FQGTGA. This CDR3 reads CASSLRGQGETQYF. The CDR3 bases are TGTGCCAGCAGCTTACGTGGGCAGGGTGAGACCCAGTACTTC.

The chain carries TRBV4-1 and TRBJ1-1; TRBD1 is a possible D gene (5 bases). Trimming removed 4 bases at V and 5 bases at J, with 11 bases between. Germline V gene lookup returns CDR1 MGHRA and CDR2 YSYEKL. The CDR3 totals 13 residues. The CDR3 DNA sequence: TGCGCCAGCAGCCGACAGTCAGAAACTGAAGCTTTCTTT. Translated, it gives CASSRQSETEAFF.

In DNA form, the CDR3 reads TGTGCCAGCAGCGATCCCCGGGTCCAGGGGTTACAAGAGACCCAGTACTTC. The encoded protein is CASSDPRVQGLQETQYF. The V gene is TRBV7-9, the J gene TRBJ2-5; tentative D call: TRBD1 (6 bases). CDR3 length: 17 residues. Germline V gene lookup returns CDR1 SEHNR and CDR2 FQNEAQ (reference sequence). V gave up 5 bases and J gave up 2 bases, with 21 bases separating them.

The chain employs TRBV4-1 and TRBJ2-7; 9 nucleotides match TRBD2. CDR3 length equals 15 residues. After removal of 0 bases from V and 5 bases from J, the junction contained 5 bases not matched to a gene. Germline V CDR1 and CDR2: MGHRA, YSYEKL. CDR3 protein: CASSQEGLAGNEQYF. CDR3 in DNA: TGCGCCAGCAGCCAAGAGGGGCTAGCGGGGAACGAGCAGTACTTC.

The V gene is TRBV5-3, the J gene TRBJ1-6; D gene unclear. TRBV5-3 is treated as an ORF (open reading frame) with a function not yet certain. The CDR3 spans 15 residues. Trimming took off 6 bases at V and 10 bases at J, with 20 bases between the two ends. CDR3 loop: CARTLLGGRESPLHF. The CDR3 region has the DNA TGTGCCAGAACCCTACTTGGAGGGAGAGAGTCACCCCTCCACTTT.

The chain has TRBV18 and TRBJ1-2, with TRBD1 matching over 9 bases. The V and J ends lost 3 bases and 4 bases, in that order; junction bases with no gene match: 3. In germline, CDR1 is KGHSH, CDR2 LQKENI. CDR3 size: 14 residues. Here the CDR3 DNA reads TGTGCCAGCTCACCGGGGGACAGGGCCTATGGCTACACCTTC. The encoded protein is CASSPGDRAYGYTF.

This chain uses TRBV7-2 with TRBJ2-2, with a weak D call TRBD2 (5 bases). The CDR3 length is 13 residues. Deletions cut 5 bases from V and 7 bases from J, with 11 bases between. Germline CDR1 SGHTA, CDR2 FQGNSA. CDR3 loop: CASSPSRVGELFF. The CDR3 DNA sequence: TGTGCCAGCAGCCCTAGCCGAGTCGGGGAGCTGTTTTTT.

A few counts support this clone. Here the CDR3 DNA reads TGTGCCAGCAGCCAAGATACAGGGTTCGCTGAAGCTTTCTTT. Protein sequence: CASSQDTGFAEAFF. The rearrangement links TRBV4-2 to TRBJ1-1; tentative D call: TRBD1 (6 bases). This CDR3 comprises 14 residues. Trimming cost V 0 bases and J 6 bases, with 11 bases left between them. The germline CDR1 and CDR2 sequences are LGHNA and YNFKEQ.

The V call is TRBV5-6, the J call TRBJ1-5; 10 bases line up with TRBD1. The CDR3 extends over 16 amino acids. The germline V gene has CDR1 SGHDT and CDR2 YYEEEE. J was trimmed by 6 bases and V by 4 bases; bases with no gene match: 10. The CDR3 nucleotides read TGTGCCAGCAGCCGTCTGGGGGACAGGGGCGGTCAGCCCCAGCATTTT. Encoded protein: CASSRLGDRGGQPQHF.

With respect to this clone: An end of the junction does not agree with germline; a read error may underlie this. J is TRBJ1-5 and V is TRBV7-9, with D hard to call. Per germline, CDR1 SEHNR and CDR2 FQNEAQ (reference sequence). The CDR3 covers 14 residues. The CDR3 DNA is TGTTCCAGCAGCTTACCCGATCGGAATCAGCCCCAGCATTTT. Translating it yields CSSSLPDRNQPQHF.

This chain joins TRBV5-1 and TRBJ2-2, with 8 bases identical to TRBD2. Germline CDR1 is SGHRS and CDR2 is YFSETQ. J was trimmed by 1 base and V by 0 bases; bases with no gene match: 5. The length of the CDR3 is 17 residues. The CDR3: CASSLAPGTRNTGELFF. The CDR3, as DNA: TGCGCCAGCAGCTTGGCCCCGGGGACTAGGAACACCGGGGAGCTGTTTTTT.

This chain joins TRBV7-9 and TRBJ2-7; 10 bases align to TRBD1. The CDR3 is 11 residues long. With V trimmed by 4 bases and J by 9 bases, 0 bases remained unmatched. In germline, CDR1 is SEHNR, CDR2 FQNEAQ (reference sequence). CDR3 protein: CASSWTGGQYF. Written as DNA, the CDR3 is TGTGCCAGCAGCTGGACAGGGGGGCAGTACTTC.

The genes are TRBV10-3 and TRBJ2-7; a weak D match, TRBD1 (5 bases). With 3 bases removed from V and 3 bases from J, the gap between germline ends came to 9 bases. This CDR3 contains 13 residues. Germline V gene sequence: CDR1 ENHRY, CDR2 SYGVKD. The CDR3 sequence is CAISDLDSYEQYF. DNA for the CDR3: TGTGCCATCAGTGACCTAGACAGCTACGAGCAGTACTTC.

The chain recombines TRBV5-1 with TRBJ1-2; the match to TRBD1 covers 7 bases. The CDR3 runs 12 residues. Germline V gene data show CDR1 as SGHRS and CDR2 as YFSETQ. V trimming: 2 bases; J trimming: 8 bases; junction bases outside the gene matches: 3. The CDR3, as DNA: TGCGCCAGCAGCTTTACAGGGGAGGGCTACACCTTC. Its translation: CASSFTGEGYTF.

This chain links TRBV5-8 with TRBJ1-4; D not certain. V shed 3 bases and J shed 3 bases, with 12 bases lying between them. The CDR3 length is 15 residues. Germline CDR1 SGHTS, CDR2 YDEGEE. The CDR3: CASSSYEASNEKLFF. CDR3 DNA sequence: TGTGCCAGCAGCTCCTATGAGGCGTCTAATGAAAAACTGTTTTTT.

V is TRBV4-1 and J is TRBJ1-6; D is undetermined. CDR3 length: 20 residues. Germline CDR1 and CDR2: MGHRA and YSYEKL. Trimming took 4 bases from V and 0 from J, leaving 22 bases between them. The CDR3 protein is CASSLQSVTVRSSYNSPLHF. The CDR3 bases are TGCGCCAGCAGCCTCCAGAGTGTTACGGTGAGGAGCTCCTATAATTCACCCCTCCACTTT.

The rearrangement joins TRBV29-1 to TRBJ2-2; no reliable D call. CDR1 and CDR2 (germline): SQVTM, ANQGSEA. The CDR3 is 10 residues long. V was pared by 7 bases and J by 6 bases, with 6 bases between. In DNA, the CDR3 is TGCAGCGCAACAGCCGGGGAGCTGTTTTTT. Translating it yields CSATAGELFF.

This chain connects TRBV2 to TRBJ1-2; TRBD1 matches at 9 bases. CDR1 and CDR2 from the germline V gene are SNHLY and FYNNEI. The junction had 12 bases not matched to a gene; V was cut back by 6 bases and J by 4 bases. The CDR3 covers 16 residues. CDR3 DNA: TGTGCCAGCAGCATTACACAGGGGGCATTAATCTATGGCTACACCTTC. This encodes CASSITQGALIYGYTF.

On this clone itself: The CDR3 end shows no conserved phenylalanine or tryptophan, and so a read error is likely. This chain uses TRBV10-1 with TRBJ2-6, with D possibly matching TRBD2 (6 bases). This CDR3 has 17 residues. Germline CDR1 is WNHNN and CDR2 is SYGVQD (reference sequence). The V and J ends lost 2 bases and 3 bases respectively, with 14 bases between them. In nucleotides, the CDR3 is TGCGCCAGCAGTGAGGGGACTGGAGGAAGTGGGGCCAACGTCCTGACTTCC. As protein: CASSEGTGGSGANVLTS.